Sequencing of this TCR beta chain was carried out in a study of OX40 agonist ivuxolimab in advanced cancers. Study as a whole: Partial responses were recorded for three patients, including one with hepatocellular carcinoma and two with cutaneous melanoma. Study-wide results and limits: The work left the antigen specificity of expanded peripheral T cells undetermined.

Blood draws occurred at baseline, cycle 4 day 1, and cycle 7 day 1. The count of this clone is one. Its antigen is not known. Only in-frame clones appear in the TCRdb table, and some are missing; sequencing was by immunoSEQ multiplex PCR. The table includes roughly 66,000 clones, around four fifths detected once. The sequenced sample was CD4+ or CD8+ T cells sorted from blood, obtained in a trial of the OX40 agonist ivuxolimab. This TCR was recovered from an adult with an advanced solid tumor such as melanoma, head and neck, liver or kidney cancer.

The CDR3 is CAGRFAQTAAYGYTF. For the CDR3, the DNA is TGTGCCGGACGATTTGCCCAGACGGCTGCCTATGGCTACACCTTC. This chain links TRBV5-4 with TRBJ1-2; D remains ambiguous. This CDR3 spans 15 amino acids. From germline, CDR1 is SGHNT and CDR2 YYREEE (reference sequence). V was clipped by 10 bases and J by 4 bases, with 23 bases between them.